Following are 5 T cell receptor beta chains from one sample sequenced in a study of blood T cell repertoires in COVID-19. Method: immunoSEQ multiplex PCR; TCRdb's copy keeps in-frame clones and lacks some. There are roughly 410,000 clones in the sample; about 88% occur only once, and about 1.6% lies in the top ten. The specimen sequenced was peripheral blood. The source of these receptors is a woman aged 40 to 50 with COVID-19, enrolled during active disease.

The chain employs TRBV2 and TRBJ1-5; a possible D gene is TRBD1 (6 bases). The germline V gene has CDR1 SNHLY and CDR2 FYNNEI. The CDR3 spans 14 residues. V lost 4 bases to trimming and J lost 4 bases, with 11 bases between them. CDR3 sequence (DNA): TGTGCCAGCAGTGCGAGGACAGAAAATCAGCCCCAGCATTTT. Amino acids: CASSARTENQPQHF. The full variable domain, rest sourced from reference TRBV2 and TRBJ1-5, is EPEVTQTPSHQVTQMGQEVILRCVPISNHLYFYWYRQILGQKVEFLVSFYNNEISEKSEIFDDQFSVERPDGSNFTLKIRSTKLEDSAMYFCASSARTENQPQHFGDGTRLSIL.

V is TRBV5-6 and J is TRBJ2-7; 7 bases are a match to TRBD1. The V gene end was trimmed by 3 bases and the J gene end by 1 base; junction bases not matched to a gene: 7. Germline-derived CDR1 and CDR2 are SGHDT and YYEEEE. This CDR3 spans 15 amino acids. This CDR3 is CASSSGTDRSYEQYF. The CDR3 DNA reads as TGTGCCAGCAGCTCAGGAACGGACAGGTCCTACGAGCAGTACTTC.

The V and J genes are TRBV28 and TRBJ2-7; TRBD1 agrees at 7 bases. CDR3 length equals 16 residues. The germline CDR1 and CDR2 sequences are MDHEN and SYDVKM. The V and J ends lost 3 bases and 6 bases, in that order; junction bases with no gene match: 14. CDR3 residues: CASSLTRDRERGEQYF. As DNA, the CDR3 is TGTGCCAGCAGTTTGACGCGCGACAGGGAAAGGGGCGAGCAGTACTTC.

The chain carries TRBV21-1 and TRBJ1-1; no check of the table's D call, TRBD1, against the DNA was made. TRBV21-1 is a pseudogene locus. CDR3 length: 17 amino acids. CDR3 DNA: TGTGCCAGCAGCAGCCAGGTGGACAGCCTATTAAACACTGAAGCTTTCTTT. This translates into CASSSQVDSLLNTEAFF.

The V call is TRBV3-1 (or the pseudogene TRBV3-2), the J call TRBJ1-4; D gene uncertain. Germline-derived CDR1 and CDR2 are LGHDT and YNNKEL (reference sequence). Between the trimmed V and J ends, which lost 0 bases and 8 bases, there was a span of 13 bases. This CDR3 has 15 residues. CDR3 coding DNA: TGTGCCAGCAGCCAAGATCTTAGAATGGGCGAAAAACTGTTTTTT. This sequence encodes CASSQDLRMGEKLFF.